This T cell receptor (beta chain) was recorded in a study of cytotoxic CD8 clonotypes in ibrutinib-treated CLL (dated by TCRdb to about 2021). About the full investigation: The cohort included approximately 15 treatment-naive and 11 to 12 relapsed/refractory patients; around 18 were IGHV unmutated. Responses were partial in roughly 24 patients and complete in 2; after median approximately 5.5 years follow-up, about 14 stayed in remission and about twelve progressed. The response samples were drawn at a median of 12 months into treatment, with a range of about 6 to 40 months. On average, each sample yielded around 270,000 productive templates and 85,000 to 95,000 productive rearrangements. Longitudinal samples were available for 26 of the 86 trial participants. Cryopreserved peripheral blood mononuclear cells were collected at three points: before therapy, at response, and at either sustained remission or disease progression. All remission and progressive disease samples were collected while patients were still receiving ibrutinib.

Taken with the paper, the label for time point translates to: roughly 23 months on ibrutinib. Approximately 2 micrograms of genomic DNA were extracted from cryopreserved PBMCs for TCR beta library preparation. Longitudinal blood samples from CLL patients on ibrutinib monotherapy were analyzed using high-throughput TCR beta sequencing. The patients were enrolled in a single-center, open-label phase 2 trial of ibrutinib monotherapy. A MiSeq instrument was used for deep resolution sequencing, which targeted depths ranging from 1 in 1 million up to 1 in 200,000 T cells, with coverage averaging 10x for each clonotype. The immunoSEQ hsTCRB Kit was used to generate the TCR beta libraries. The paper's processing steps were these. The data were analyzed with ImmunoSEQ Analyzer and ImmunoSEQ Data Assistant, and V, D and J gene assignments followed IMGT definitions. Clonality, which ranges from 0 to 1, was calculated as one minus the normalized Shannon entropy of productive rearrangement frequencies. Only overrepresented clonotypes making up at least 0.05% of the repertoire of each patient were included in the public clonotype analysis. Repertoires from about a dozen age-matched healthy donors in immuneACCESS were used as clonality controls. TCRdb re-hosts the immuneACCESS table, in-frame sequences only. Its copies lack some clones; in the studies checked, an unresolved V gene accounts for under half of them, and the cause for the rest is not known. That table furnishes V, J and clone size, whereas the DNA furnished D and trimming. Within this sample are 190,000 or so clones, with roughly 72% of them counted one time only. The ten largest make up 10% to 15% of the sample.

Trimming leaves V shorter by 1 base and J shorter by 13 bases, with the junction holding 15 bases beyond the gene matches. Reading from cysteine to phenylalanine, the CDR3 counts 16 amino acids. Only the CDR3 portion is preserved as DNA: 48 bases, with reading frame beginning at the first base. CDR1 and CDR2 are drawn from the germline V gene: SNHLY, FYNNEI. Overall results and qualifications from the work: Clonality increased at ibrutinib response, stayed stable in sustained remission, and fell back toward baseline at progression. Public clonotypes were rare and either contracted or stayed stable during treatment, and the rise in clonality at ibrutinib response reflected the expansion of private clonotypes. Sampling times were not matched between sustained-remission and progressing patients, and lymph node repertoires were not studied. Baseline clonality exceeded that of age-matched healthy donors and correlated strongly with circulating CD8+ T-cell counts.

In regard to this clone: This clone's antigen is unknown. No base qualities exist here, and no much larger clone lies one base off it.

The sequenced sample was PBMCs, obtained after 24 months of ibrutinib treatment. The chain is made from TRBV2 and TRBJ2-2, with TRBD1 matching 7 junction bases. This TCR was recovered from a human donor with chronic lymphocytic leukemia. This receptor has the CDR3 CASSEGIDRAVLWLFF. The DNA reads as follows: TGTGCCAGCAGTGAAGGGATAGACAGGGCGGTGTTGTGGCTGTTTTTT.